The source of this T cell receptor beta chain is a study of blood T cells in healthy people across ages. Using a J-beta primer mix together with a sample-barcoded 5' primer, a second PCR was run for roughly 7 to 12 cycles. CDR3-containing paired-end reads numbering at least 2.5 million came from each sample. TCRdb passed the 5' RACE reads through MiXCR, listing each CDR3 protein once. Counted here are over 600,000 distinct CDR3 sequences, roughly 46% occurring once; the ten biggest clones make up 15% to 20%. Of note for this clonotype: At one boundary the junction diverges from the germline segment, which might be a read error.

The CDR3 has 16 residues. CDR1 and CDR2 from the germline V gene are DFQATT and SNEGSKA (reference sequence). The origin of this receptor is a man older than 75 in good health. The chain has TRBV20-1 and TRBJ2-1; 7 nucleotides line up with TRBD2. Sequencing was carried out using blood. The CDR3 region is CSAITTGRYPYTEQFF. Here the CDR3 DNA reads TGCAGTGCTATAACGACCGGGAGGTATCCCTACACTGAGCAGTTCTTC.